One sample yielded the 4 T cell receptor beta chains listed below, sequenced in a study of beta chain features in type 1 diabetes. Study results and caveats: Patients with Type 1 diabetes showed moderately but significantly shorter TCRB CDR3s in all four CD4+ subsets.

Antigen specificity for these receptors is unknown. Reverse transcribing all isolated RNA meant expressed TCRB transcripts were sequenced. Sequencing used immunoSEQ multiplex PCR; TCRdb keeps in-frame clones, though not all of them. The sample contains some 250,000 clones, 11% to 15% of which appear only once. The sequenced sample was naive CD4+ T cells from blood. The source of these receptors is a man younger than 45 with type 1 diabetes.

The chain links TRBV18 to TRBJ1-2, with D tentatively TRBD1 (5 bases). Germline V gene sequence: CDR1 KGHSH, CDR2 LQKENI. This CDR3 is built from 15 residues. V shed 2 bases and J shed 8 bases, with 18 bases lying between them. The CDR3 nucleotides are TGTGCCAGCTCACCAGATCTCGGGACTCTAGGCGGCTACACCTTC. Its protein is CASSPDLGTLGGYTF.

The V call is TRBV19, the J call TRBJ2-7, with D possibly matching TRBD2 (6 bases). The germline V gene encodes CDR1 LNHDA and CDR2 SQIVND (reference sequence). This CDR3 spans 15 amino acids. V was pared by 1 base and J by 0 bases, with 10 bases between. The CDR3 protein is CASSIGGVSSYEQYF. CDR3 in DNA: TGTGCCAGTAGTATAGGCGGGGTGAGCTCCTACGAGCAGTACTTC.

This clone was counted between two and nine times. This CDR3 is also generated by other DNA sequences in the sample. This chain joins TRBV6-5 and TRBJ2-7; 11 nucleotides align to TRBD1. CDR1 MNHEY and CDR2 SVGAGI come from the germline V gene. This CDR3 comprises 15 residues. Trimming cost V 3 bases and J 3 bases; bases outside gene matches: 4. CDR3 DNA sequence: TGTGCCAGCAGTTATCGGGACAGGGGGTTCTACGAGCAGTACTTC. This codes for CASSYRDRGFYEQYF.

The CDR3 DNA is TGTGCCACCAGCATAAGAGCGAGCGGGGACTACACCTTC. As protein: CATSIRASGDYTF. The chain employs TRBV15 and TRBJ1-2; D is undetermined. CDR3 length: 13 amino acids. Per the germline V gene, CDR1 is LNHNV and CDR2 is YYDKDF (reference sequence). Trimming removed 4 bases at V and 10 bases at J, with 16 bases between.